The clone carrying this T cell receptor (beta chain) was detected only a few times. Its antigen is as yet unknown. An equimolar mix of two oligonucleotides served as the beta constant-region primer for TRBC1 and TRBC2. The ligated cDNA underwent four PCR rounds using SP2 and nested alpha and beta constant-region primers. An oligonucleotide with the SP2 primer and a 12-nucleotide UMI was ligated to the cDNA 3' end. MiXCR, applied by TCRdb to the UMI-ligation and nested PCR reads, yields one record per CDR3 protein. The repertoire holds about 150,000 distinct CDR3 sequences, with 22% as singletons. The sample comes from a study of naive and memory T cell subsets. Overall study findings and caveats: Gini index rose across naive, CM, EM and EMRA in CD4 and CD8. Possibly reflecting memory cells re-expressing CD45RA, a few larger clonotypes occurred in naive repertoires, especially CD8.

Sequential positive selection took CD4 T cells first, then CD8 T cells. Cells stained for CD3, CD4, CD8, CD45RA and CD27 were sorted into four subsets. The CDR3 consists of 15 residues. Deletions cut 6 bases from V and 3 bases from J, with 15 bases between. This sequence joins TRBV12-3 or TRBV12-4 and TRBJ1-5, with D possibly being TRBD1 (5 bases). This clonotype originated in a human donor in good health. Sequencing was done on a sample of naive CD4+ T cells from blood. The CDR3 nucleotides read TGTGCCAGCAGCGACCCGACAGTGTCCAATCAGCCCCAGCATTTT. It codes for CASSDPTVSNQPQHF.